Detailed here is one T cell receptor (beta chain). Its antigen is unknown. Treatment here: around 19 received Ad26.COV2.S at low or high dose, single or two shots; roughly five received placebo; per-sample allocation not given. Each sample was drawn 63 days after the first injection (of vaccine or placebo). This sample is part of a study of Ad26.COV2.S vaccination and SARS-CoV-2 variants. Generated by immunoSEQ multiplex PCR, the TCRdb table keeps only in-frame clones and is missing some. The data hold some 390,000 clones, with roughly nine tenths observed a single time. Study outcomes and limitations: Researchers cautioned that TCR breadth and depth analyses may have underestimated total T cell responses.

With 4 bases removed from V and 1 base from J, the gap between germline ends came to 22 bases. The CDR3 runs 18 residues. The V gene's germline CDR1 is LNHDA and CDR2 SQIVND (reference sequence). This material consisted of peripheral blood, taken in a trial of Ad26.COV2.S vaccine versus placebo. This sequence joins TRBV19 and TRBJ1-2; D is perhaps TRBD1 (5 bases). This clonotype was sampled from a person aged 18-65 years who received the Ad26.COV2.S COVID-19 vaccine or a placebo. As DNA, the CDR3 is TGTGCCAGTAGTAATCAGGTATCCTGGGACTCAATTAACTATGGCTACACCTTC. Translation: CASSNQVSWDSINYGYTF.